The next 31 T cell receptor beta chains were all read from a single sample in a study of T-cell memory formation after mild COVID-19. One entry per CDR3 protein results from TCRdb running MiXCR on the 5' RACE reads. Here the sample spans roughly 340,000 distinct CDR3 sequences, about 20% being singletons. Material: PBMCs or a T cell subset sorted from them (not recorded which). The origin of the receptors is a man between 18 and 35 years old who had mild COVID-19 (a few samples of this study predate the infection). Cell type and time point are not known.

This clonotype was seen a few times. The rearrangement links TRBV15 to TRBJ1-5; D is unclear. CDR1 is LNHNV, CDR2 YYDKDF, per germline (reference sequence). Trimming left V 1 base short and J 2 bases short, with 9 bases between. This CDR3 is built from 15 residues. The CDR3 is CATSRGLDGNQPQHF. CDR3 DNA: TGTGCCACCAGCAGAGGGTTAGATGGCAATCAGCCCCAGCATTTT.

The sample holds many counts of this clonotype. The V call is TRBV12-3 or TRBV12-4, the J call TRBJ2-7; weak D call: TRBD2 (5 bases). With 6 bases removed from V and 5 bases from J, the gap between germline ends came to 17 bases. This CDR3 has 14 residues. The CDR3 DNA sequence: TGTGCCAGCAGCCTCACTTTCCGGGGTGACGAGCAGTACTTC. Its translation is CASSLTFRGDEQYF.

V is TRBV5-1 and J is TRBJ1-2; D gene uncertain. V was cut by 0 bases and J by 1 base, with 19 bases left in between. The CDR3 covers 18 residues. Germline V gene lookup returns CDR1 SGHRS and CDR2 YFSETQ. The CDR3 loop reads CASSLEWSERDFNYGYTF. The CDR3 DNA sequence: TGCGCCAGCAGCTTGGAGTGGTCAGAACGGGATTTTAACTATGGCTACACCTTC.

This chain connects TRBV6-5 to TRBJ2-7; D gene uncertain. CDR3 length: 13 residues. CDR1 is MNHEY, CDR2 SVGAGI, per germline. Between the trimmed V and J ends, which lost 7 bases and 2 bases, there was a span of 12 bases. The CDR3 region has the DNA TGTGCCAGCACCATTCCGGAGACCTACGAGCAGTACTTC. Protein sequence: CASTIPETYEQYF.

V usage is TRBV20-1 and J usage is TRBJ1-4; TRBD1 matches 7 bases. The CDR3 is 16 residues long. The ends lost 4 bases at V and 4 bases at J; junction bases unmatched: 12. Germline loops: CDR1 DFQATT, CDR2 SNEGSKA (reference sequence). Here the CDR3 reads CSATGRGTGDNEKLFF. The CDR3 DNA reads TGCAGTGCTACAGGCAGGGGGACGGGGGATAATGAAAAACTGTTTTTT.

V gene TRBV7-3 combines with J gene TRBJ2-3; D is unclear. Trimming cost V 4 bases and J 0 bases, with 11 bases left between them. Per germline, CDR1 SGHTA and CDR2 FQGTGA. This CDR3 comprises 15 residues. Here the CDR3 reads CASSSSEASTDTQYF. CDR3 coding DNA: TGTGCCAGCAGCTCCTCCGAAGCTAGCACAGATACGCAGTATTTT. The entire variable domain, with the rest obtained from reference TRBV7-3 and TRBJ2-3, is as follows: GAGVSQTPSNKVTEKGKYVELRCDPISGHTALYWYRQSLGQGPEFLIYFQGTGAADDSGLPNDRFFAVRPEGSVSTLKIQRTERGDSAVYLCASSSSEASTDTQYFGPGTRLTVL.

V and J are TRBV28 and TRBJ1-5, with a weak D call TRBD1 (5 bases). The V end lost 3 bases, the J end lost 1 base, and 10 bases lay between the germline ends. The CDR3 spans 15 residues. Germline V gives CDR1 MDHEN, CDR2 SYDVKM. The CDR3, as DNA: TGTGCCAGCAGTTTTGAGGGGCGAAGCAATCAGCCCCAGCATTTT. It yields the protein CASSFEGRSNQPQHF.

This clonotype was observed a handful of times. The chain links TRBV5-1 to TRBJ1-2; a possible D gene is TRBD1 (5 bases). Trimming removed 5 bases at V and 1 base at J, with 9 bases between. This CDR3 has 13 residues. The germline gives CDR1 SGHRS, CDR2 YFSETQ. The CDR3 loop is CASSGALNYGYTF. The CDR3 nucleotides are TGCGCCAGCAGTGGGGCACTTAACTATGGCTACACCTTC. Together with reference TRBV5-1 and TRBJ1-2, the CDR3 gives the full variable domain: KAGVTQTPRYLIKTRGQQVTLSCSPISGHRSVSWYQQTPGQGLQFLFEYFSETQRNKGNFPGRFSGRQFSNSRSEMNVSTLELGDSALYLCASSGALNYGYTFGSGTRLTVV.

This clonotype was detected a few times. CDR3 bases: TGTGCCACCAGCAGAACTTGGAATAATCAGCCCCAGCATTTT. This codes for CATSRTWNNQPQHF. The chain employs TRBV15 and TRBJ1-5; no reliable D call. V was trimmed by 2 bases and J by 4 bases, leaving 9 bases between them. Germline V gene sequence: CDR1 LNHNV, CDR2 YYDKDF (reference sequence). The CDR3 spans 14 residues.

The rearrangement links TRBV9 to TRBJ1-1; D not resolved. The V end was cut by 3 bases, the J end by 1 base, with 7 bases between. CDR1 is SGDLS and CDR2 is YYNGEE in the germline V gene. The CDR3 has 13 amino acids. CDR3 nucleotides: TGTGCCAGCAGCGAGGACGGGAACACTGAAGCTTTCTTT. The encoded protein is CASSEDGNTEAFF.

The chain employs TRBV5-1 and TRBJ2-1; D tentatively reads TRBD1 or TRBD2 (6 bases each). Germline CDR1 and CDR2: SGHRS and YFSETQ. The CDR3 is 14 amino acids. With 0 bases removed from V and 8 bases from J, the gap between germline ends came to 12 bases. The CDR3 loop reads CASSLVGGTDEQFF. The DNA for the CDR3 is TGCGCCAGCAGCTTGGTAGGGGGGACTGATGAGCAGTTCTTC.

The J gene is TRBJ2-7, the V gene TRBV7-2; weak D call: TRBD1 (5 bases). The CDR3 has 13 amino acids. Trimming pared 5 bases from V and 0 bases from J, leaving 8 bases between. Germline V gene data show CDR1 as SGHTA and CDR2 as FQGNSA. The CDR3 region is CASSETASYEQYF. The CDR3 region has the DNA TGTGCCAGCAGCGAGACAGCCTCCTACGAGCAGTACTTC.

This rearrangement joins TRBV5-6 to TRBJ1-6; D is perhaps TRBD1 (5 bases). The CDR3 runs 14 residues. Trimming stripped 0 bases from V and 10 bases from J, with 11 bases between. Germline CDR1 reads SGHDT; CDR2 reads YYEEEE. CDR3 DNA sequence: TGTGCCAGCAGCTTGGCCGTCGGGGACTCACCCCTCCACTTT. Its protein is CASSLAVGDSPLHF.

CDR3 DNA: TGTGCCAGCAGCTTTTTGCCCCAGGGCTCCTATAATTCACCCCTCCACTTT. This translates into CASSFLPQGSYNSPLHF. The chain couples TRBV5-5 to TRBJ1-6; perhaps TRBD1 as D (5 bases). CDR3 size: 17 residues. Trimming left V 2 bases short and J 0 bases short, with 12 bases between. Germline V gene sequence: CDR1 SGHKS, CDR2 YYEKEE (reference sequence).

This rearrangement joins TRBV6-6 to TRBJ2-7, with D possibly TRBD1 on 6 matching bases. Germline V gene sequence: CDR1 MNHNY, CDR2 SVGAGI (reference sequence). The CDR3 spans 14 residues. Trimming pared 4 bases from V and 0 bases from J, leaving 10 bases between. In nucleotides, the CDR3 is TGTGCCAGCAGTTTCCCGGACAGCTCCTACGAGCAGTACGTC. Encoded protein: CASSFPDSSYEQYV.

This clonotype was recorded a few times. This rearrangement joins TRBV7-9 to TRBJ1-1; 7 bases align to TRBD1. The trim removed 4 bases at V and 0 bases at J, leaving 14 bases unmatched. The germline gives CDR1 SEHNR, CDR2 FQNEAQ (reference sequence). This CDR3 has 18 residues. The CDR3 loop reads CASSSILGTVLMNTEAFF. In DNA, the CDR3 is TGTGCCAGCAGCTCAATTCTCGGGACAGTCCTCATGAACACTGAAGCTTTCTTT.

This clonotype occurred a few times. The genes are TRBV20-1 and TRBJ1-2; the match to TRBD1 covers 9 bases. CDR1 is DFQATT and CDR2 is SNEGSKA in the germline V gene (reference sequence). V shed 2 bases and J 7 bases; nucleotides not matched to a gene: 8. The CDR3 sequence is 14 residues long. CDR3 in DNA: TGCAGTGCTAGACGGGGACAGGGTGACCGTGGCTACACCTTC. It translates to CSARRGQGDRGYTF.

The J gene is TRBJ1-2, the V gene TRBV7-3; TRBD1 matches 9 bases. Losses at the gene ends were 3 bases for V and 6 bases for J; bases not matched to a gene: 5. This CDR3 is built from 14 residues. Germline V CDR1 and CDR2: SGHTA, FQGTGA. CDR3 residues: CASSLGTGKDGYTF. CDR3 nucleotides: TGTGCCAGCAGCTTGGGGACAGGGAAGGATGGCTACACCTTC.

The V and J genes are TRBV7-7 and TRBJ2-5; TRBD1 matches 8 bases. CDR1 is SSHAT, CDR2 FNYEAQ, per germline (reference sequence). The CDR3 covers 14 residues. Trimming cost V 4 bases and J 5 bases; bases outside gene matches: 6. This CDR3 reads CASSSTGAGETQYF. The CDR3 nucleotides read TGTGCCAGCAGCTCGACAGGGGCAGGGGAGACCCAGTACTTC.

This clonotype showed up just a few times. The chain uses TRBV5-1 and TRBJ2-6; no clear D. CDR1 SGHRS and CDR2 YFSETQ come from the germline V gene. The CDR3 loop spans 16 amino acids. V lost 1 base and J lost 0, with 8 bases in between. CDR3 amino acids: CASSLLGDSGANVLTF. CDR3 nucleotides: TGCGCCAGCAGCTTGCTTGGGGACTCTGGGGCCAACGTCCTGACTTTC.

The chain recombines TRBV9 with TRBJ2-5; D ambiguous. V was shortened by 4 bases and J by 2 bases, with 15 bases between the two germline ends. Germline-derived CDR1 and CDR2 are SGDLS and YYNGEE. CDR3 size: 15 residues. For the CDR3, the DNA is TGTGCCAGCAGCATTAGCCAAGGGCTACAAGAGACCCAGTACTTC. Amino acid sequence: CASSISQGLQETQYF.

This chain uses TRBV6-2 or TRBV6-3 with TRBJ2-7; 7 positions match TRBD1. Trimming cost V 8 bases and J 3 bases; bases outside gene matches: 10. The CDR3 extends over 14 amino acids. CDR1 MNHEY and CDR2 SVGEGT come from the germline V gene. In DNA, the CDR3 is TGTGCCAGCTGGGACAGTCCGGGCCTCTACGAGCAGTACTTC. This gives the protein CASWDSPGLYEQYF.

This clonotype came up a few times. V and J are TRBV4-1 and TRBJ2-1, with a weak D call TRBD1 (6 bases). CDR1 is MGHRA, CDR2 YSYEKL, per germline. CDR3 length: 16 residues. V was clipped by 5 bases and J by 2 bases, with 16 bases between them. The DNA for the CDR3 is TGCGCCAGCAGCACTCGACAGGCCTCAGCCTACAATGAGCAGTTCTTC. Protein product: CASSTRQASAYNEQFF.

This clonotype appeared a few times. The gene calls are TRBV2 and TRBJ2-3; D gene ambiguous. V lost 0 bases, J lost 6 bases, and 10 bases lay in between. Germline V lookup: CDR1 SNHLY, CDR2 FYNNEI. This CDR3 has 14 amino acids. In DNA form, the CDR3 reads TGTGCCAGCAGTGAAGCGCCGATCCGGGATACGCAGTATTTT. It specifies CASSEAPIRDTQYF.

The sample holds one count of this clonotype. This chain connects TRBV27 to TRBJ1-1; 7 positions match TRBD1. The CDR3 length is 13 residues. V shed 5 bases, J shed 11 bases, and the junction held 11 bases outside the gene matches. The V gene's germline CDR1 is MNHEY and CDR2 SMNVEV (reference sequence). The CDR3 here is CASSEGAYATAFF. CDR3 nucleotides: TGTGCCAGCAGTGAGGGGGCGTACGCGACGGCTTTCTTT.

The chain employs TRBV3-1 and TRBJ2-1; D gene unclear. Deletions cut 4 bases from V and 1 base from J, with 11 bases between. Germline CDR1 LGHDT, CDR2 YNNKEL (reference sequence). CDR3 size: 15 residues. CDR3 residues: CASSPAALSYNEQFF. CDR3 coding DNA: TGTGCCAGCAGCCCGGCGGCCCTTTCCTACAATGAGCAGTTCTTC.

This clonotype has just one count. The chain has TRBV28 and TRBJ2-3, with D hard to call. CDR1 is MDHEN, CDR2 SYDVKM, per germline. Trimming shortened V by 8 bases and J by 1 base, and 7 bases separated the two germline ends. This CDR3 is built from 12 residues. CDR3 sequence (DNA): TGTGCCAGCGGATACGGCACAGATACGCAGTATTTT. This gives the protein CASGYGTDTQYF. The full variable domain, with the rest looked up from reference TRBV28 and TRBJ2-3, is DVKVTQSSRYLVKRTGEKVFLECVQDMDHENMFWYRQDPGLGLRLIYFSYDVKMKEKGDIPEGYSVSREKKERFSLILESASTNQTSMYLCASGYGTDTQYFGPGTRLTVL.

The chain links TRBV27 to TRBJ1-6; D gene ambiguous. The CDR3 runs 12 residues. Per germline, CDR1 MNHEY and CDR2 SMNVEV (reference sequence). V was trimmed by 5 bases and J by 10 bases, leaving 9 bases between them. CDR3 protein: CASSRGSSPLHF. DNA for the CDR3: TGTGCCAGCAGTCGAGGGTCGTCACCCCTCCACTTT.

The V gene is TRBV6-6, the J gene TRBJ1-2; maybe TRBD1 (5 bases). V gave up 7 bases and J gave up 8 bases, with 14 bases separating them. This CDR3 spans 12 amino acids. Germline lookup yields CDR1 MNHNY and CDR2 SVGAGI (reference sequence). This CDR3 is CASTLPGHGYTF. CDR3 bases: TGTGCCAGCACCCTCCCCGGACACGGCTACACCTTC.

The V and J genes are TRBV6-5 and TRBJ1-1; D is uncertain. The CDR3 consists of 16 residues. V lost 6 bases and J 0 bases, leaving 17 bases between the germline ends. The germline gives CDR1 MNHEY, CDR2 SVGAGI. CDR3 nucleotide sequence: TGTGCCAGCAGCCTCCGAAGAGGTCCGGTGAACACTGAAGCTTTCTTT. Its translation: CASSLRRGPVNTEAFF.

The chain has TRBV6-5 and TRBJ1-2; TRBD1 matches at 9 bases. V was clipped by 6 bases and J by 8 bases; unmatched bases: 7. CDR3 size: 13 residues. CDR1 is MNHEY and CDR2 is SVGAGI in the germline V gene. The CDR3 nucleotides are TGTGCCAGCAGAACAGGGGGCAGGAAAGGCTACACCTTC. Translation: CASRTGGRKGYTF.